A single sample is the source of the 14 T cell receptor beta chains below, sequenced in a study of identical twins. TCRdb fed the 5' RACE reads into MiXCR, producing one record per CDR3 protein. The sample holds about 530,000 distinct CDR3 sequences, roughly 15% seen once. This sample was shared with a second study, whose subject was yellow fever vaccine responses in identical twins.

The sequencing sample was made of CD4+ T cells sorted from blood. These receptors were obtained from a woman aged 18-29 years in good health.

The CDR3 here is CAIQSEGAADTQYF. The CDR3 DNA reads as TGTGCCATCCAGTCGGAGGGGGCCGCAGATACGCAGTATTTT. The chain has TRBV10-3 and TRBJ2-3, with D possibly matching TRBD1 (7 bases). Germline lookup yields CDR1 ENHRY and CDR2 SYGVKD. The length of the CDR3 is 14 residues. The V gene lost 8 bases and the J gene lost 4 bases, with 16 bases spanning the gap.

V and J are TRBV9 and TRBJ2-1; 8 bases are a match to TRBD1. Per the germline V gene, CDR1 is SGDLS and CDR2 is YYNGEE. The CDR3 totals 17 residues. J lost 0 bases, V lost 0 bases, and 5 bases had no gene match. The CDR3 protein is CASSVDRTGSSYNEQFF. CDR3 bases: TGTGCCAGCAGCGTAGACCGGACAGGGAGCTCCTACAATGAGCAGTTCTTC. Full variable domain (remainder filled in from reference TRBV9 and TRBJ2-1): DSGVTQTPKHLITATGQRVTLRCSPRSGDLSVYWYQQSLDQGLQFLIQYYNGEERAKGNILERFSAQQFPDLHSELNLSSLELGDSALYFCASSVDRTGSSYNEQFFGPGTRLTVL.

A note on this clonotype: Here the CDR3 omits its conserved ending phenylalanine or tryptophan, so a read error is the likely source. This sequence joins TRBV7-9 and TRBJ2-1; tentative D call: TRBD2 (5 bases). This CDR3 spans 16 amino acids. The germline V gene encodes CDR1 SEHNR and CDR2 FQNEAQ (reference sequence). V lost 2 bases to trimming and J lost 5 bases, with 16 bases between them. The CDR3 spells CASSLWPEGAHNEQFL. CDR3 nucleotide sequence: TGTGCCAGCAGCTTATGGCCAGAGGGCGCACACAATGAGCAGTTCTTA.

The chain links TRBV10-3 to TRBJ2-5; D unresolved. Trimming removed 4 bases at V and 5 bases at J, with 14 bases between. Germline assignment: CDR1 ENHRY and CDR2 SYGVKD. This CDR3 spans 14 amino acids. CDR3 sequence reads: CAISGHFLGETQYF. In DNA, the CDR3 is TGTGCCATCAGTGGTCACTTCCTTGGGGAGACCCAGTACTTC.

This clonotype was seen only a few times. The J gene is TRBJ2-7, the V gene TRBV2; no definite D call. The CDR3 extends over 15 amino acids. The V gene lost 1 base and the J gene lost 5 bases, with 15 bases spanning the gap. In germline, CDR1 is SNHLY, CDR2 FYNNEI. The CDR3: CASSEDARSMDEQYF. CDR3 coding DNA: TGTGCCAGCAGTGAAGATGCTAGGTCCATGGACGAGCAGTACTTC.

This clonotype was counted many times. The chain employs TRBV12-3 or TRBV12-4 and TRBJ2-3, with 7 nucleotides matching TRBD2. This CDR3 is built from 15 residues. V gave up 5 bases and J gave up 3 bases; unmatched junction bases: 8. The CDR3 DNA follows: TGTGCCAGCAGTCCCGTTGGGGGGGGAACAGATACGCAGTATTTT. This gives the protein CASSPVGGGTDTQYF.

This clonotype was counted many times. V gene TRBV6-1 combines with J gene TRBJ1-1, with D perhaps TRBD1 (5 bases). This CDR3 region has 15 residues. Germline CDR1 MNHNS, CDR2 SASEGT. Trimming removed 5 bases from V and 1 base from J, with 14 bases in between. CDR3 loop: CASSRRVSSNTEAFF. The CDR3 DNA follows: TGTGCCAGCAGTCGCAGGGTTTCTTCGAACACTGAAGCTTTCTTT.

This clonotype has at least ten counts. Here the CDR3 reads CASRGQDTGELFF. The CDR3 DNA is TGCGCCAGCAGAGGTCAGGACACCGGGGAGCTGTTTTTT. The J gene is TRBJ2-2, the V gene TRBV5-1; D is undetermined. The CDR3 extends over 13 amino acids. Looked up from germline, CDR1 is SGHRS and CDR2 is YFSETQ. V was trimmed by 5 bases and J by 3 bases, leaving 8 bases between them.

This clonotype has just a few counts. The J gene is TRBJ1-6, the V gene TRBV6-6; D gene uncertain. Per the germline V gene, CDR1 is MNHNY and CDR2 is SVGAGI (reference sequence). V lost 6 bases and J lost 8, with 11 bases in between. The CDR3 consists of 13 residues. Here the CDR3 reads CASRQVGDSPLHF. The DNA for the CDR3 is TGTGCCAGCAGGCAGGTGGGAGATTCACCCCTCCACTTT.

This clonotype turned up a few times. The chain couples TRBV3-1 to TRBJ2-3, with TRBD2 as a possible D gene (6 bases). There are 16 residues in the CDR3. Trimming cost V 1 base and J 8 bases, with 19 bases left between them. The germline gives CDR1 LGHDT, CDR2 YNNKEL (reference sequence). In DNA, the CDR3 is TGTGCCAGCAGCCAAGTACGGGAGATGGTGAGTGGTACGCAGTATTTT. This gives the protein CASSQVREMVSGTQYF.

The rearrangement links TRBV19 to TRBJ2-1, with D perhaps matching TRBD2 (5 bases). Looked up from germline, CDR1 is LNHDA and CDR2 is SQIVND (reference sequence). V was clipped by 8 bases and J by 8 bases, with 16 bases between them. The CDR3 sequence is 13 residues long. The CDR3 bases are TGTGCCAGTGCCACTAGTTTGAACGATGAGCAGTTCTTC. Translation gives CASATSLNDEQFF.

This sequence joins TRBV12-3 or TRBV12-4 and TRBJ2-2, with TRBD1 matching 7 bases. There are 15 residues in the CDR3. V was pared by 6 bases and J by 0 bases, with 4 bases of the junction left unmatched. This CDR3 reads CASRGTEPNTGELFF. The CDR3 DNA is TGTGCCAGCAGGGGGACAGAGCCGAACACCGGGGAGCTGTTTTTT.

In its sample, this clonotype was seen many times. V and J are TRBV12-3 or TRBV12-4 and TRBJ1-1, with a possible D match to TRBD1 (6 bases). CDR3 size: 13 residues. Deletions cut 6 bases from V and 4 bases from J, with 12 bases between. Here the CDR3 reads CASSQGRVTEAFF. In DNA form, the CDR3 reads TGTGCCAGCAGCCAGGGGAGGGTCACTGAAGCTTTCTTT.

This clonotype was recorded a few times. The chain uses TRBV5-1 and TRBJ1-6, with D possibly matching TRBD1 (6 bases). The germline V and J ends were trimmed by 6 bases and 5 bases, with 15 bases remaining between them. This CDR3 is built from 15 residues. From germline, CDR1 is SGHRS and CDR2 YFSETQ. In DNA form, the CDR3 reads TGCGCCAGCACCGAGGGGGGCCTTGATAATTCACCCCTCCACTTT. This encodes CASTEGGLDNSPLHF.